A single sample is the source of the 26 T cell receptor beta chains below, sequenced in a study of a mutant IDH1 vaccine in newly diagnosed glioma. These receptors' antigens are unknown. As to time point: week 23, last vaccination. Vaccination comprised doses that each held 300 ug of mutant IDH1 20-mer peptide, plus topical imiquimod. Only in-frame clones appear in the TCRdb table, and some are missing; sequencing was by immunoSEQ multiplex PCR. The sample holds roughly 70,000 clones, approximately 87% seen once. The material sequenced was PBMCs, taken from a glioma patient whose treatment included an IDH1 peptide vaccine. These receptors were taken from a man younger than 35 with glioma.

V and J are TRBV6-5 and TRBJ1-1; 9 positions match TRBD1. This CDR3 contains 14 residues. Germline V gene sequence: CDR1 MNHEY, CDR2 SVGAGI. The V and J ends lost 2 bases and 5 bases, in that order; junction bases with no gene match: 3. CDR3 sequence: CASSYDRGRTEAFF. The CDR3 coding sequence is TGTGCCAGCAGTTACGACAGGGGGAGGACTGAAGCTTTCTTT.

CDR3 loop: CASSSGTLNGYTF. CDR3 sequence (DNA): TGTGCCAGCAGCTCCGGGACATTGAACGGCTACACCTTC. This chain joins TRBV7-9 and TRBJ1-2; D may be TRBD1 (6 bases). This CDR3 is built from 13 residues. With 4 bases removed from V and 8 bases from J, the gap between germline ends came to 14 bases. Germline assignment: CDR1 SEHNR and CDR2 FQNEAQ (reference sequence).

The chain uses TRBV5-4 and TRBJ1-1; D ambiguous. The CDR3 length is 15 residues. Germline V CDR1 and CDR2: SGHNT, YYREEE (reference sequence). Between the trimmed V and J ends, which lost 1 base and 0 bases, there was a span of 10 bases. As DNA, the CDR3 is TGTGCCAGCAGCTTGATGAGCAGCCTGAACACTGAAGCTTTCTTT. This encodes CASSLMSSLNTEAFF. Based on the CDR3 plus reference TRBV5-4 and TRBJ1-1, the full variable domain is ETGVTQSPTHLIKTRGQQVTLRCSSQSGHNTVSWYQQALGQGPQFIFQYYREEENGRGNFPPRFSGLQFPNYSSELNVNALELDDSALYLCASSLMSSLNTEAFFGQGTRLTVV.

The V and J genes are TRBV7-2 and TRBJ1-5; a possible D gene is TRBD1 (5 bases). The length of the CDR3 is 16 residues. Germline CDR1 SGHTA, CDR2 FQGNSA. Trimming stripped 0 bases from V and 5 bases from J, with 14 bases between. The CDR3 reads CASSLASGGPHQPQHF. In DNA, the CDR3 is TGTGCCAGCAGCTTAGCATCGGGGGGTCCCCATCAGCCCCAGCATTTT.

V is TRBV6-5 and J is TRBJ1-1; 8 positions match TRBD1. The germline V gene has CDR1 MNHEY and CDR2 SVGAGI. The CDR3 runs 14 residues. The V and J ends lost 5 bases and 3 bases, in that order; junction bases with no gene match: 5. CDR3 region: CASSPRDRHTEAFF. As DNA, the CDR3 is TGTGCCAGCAGTCCCCGGGACAGGCACACTGAAGCTTTCTTT.

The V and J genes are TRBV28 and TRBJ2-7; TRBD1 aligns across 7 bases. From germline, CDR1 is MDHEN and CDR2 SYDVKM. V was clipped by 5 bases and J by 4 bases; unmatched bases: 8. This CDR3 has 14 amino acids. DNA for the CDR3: TGTGCCAGCAGTGCCCGACAGGGCGATTACGAGCAGTACTTC. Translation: CASSARQGDYEQYF.

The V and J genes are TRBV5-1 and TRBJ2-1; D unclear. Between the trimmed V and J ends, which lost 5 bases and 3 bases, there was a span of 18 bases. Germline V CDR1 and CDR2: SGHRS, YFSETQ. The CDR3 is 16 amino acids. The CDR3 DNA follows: TGCGCCAGCAGGCCTCACATGAGAGTAGACTACAATGAGCAGTTCTTC. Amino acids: CASRPHMRVDYNEQFF.

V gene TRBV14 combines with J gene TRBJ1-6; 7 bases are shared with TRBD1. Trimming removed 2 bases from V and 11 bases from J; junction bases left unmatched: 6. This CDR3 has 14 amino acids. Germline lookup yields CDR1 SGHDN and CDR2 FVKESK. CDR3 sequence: CASSQRQGGTPLHF. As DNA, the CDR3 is TGTGCCAGCAGCCAAAGACAGGGAGGGACACCCCTCCACTTT.

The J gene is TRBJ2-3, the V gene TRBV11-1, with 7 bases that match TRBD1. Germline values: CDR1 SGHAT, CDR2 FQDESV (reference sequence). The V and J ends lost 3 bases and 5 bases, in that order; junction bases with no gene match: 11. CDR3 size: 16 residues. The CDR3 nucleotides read TGTGCCAGCAGCTTCGCCGACAGGGACGTTCAAGATACGCAGTATTTT. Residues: CASSFADRDVQDTQYF.

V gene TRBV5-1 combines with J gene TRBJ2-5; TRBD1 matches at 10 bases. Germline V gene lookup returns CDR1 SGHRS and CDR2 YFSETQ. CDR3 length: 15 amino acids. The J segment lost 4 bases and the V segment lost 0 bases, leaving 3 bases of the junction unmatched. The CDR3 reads CASSLGTGGRETQYF. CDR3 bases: TGCGCCAGCAGCTTGGGGACAGGGGGGCGAGAGACCCAGTACTTC.

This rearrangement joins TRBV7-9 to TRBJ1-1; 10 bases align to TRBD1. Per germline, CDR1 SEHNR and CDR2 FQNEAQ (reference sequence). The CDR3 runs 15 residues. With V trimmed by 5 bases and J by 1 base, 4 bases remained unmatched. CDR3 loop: CASSPGTGENTEAFF. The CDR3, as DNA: TGTGCCAGCAGCCCCGGGACAGGGGAGAACACTGAAGCTTTCTTT.

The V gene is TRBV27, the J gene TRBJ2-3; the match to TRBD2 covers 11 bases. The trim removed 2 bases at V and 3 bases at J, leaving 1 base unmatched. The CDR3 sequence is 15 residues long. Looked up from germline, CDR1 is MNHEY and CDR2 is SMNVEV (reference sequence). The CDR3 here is CASSLLAGGTDTQYF. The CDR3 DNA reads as TGTGCCAGCAGTTTACTAGCGGGAGGTACAGATACGCAGTATTTT.

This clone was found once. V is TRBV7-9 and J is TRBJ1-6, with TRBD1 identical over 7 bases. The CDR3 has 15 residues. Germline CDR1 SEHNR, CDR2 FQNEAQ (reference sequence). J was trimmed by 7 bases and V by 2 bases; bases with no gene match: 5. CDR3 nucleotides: TGTGCCAGCAGCTTATCAGCAGGGGGGAATTCACCCCTCCACTTT. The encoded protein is CASSLSAGGNSPLHF.

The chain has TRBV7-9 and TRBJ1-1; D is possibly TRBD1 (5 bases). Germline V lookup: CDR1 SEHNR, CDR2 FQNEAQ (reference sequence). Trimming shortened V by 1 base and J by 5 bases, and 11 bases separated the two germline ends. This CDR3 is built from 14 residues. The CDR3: CASSLGLGGTEAFF. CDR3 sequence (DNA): TGTGCCAGCAGCTTAGGACTGGGGGGGACTGAAGCTTTCTTT.

This CDR3 reads CASSPRDRGTDTQYF. The CDR3 coding sequence is TGTGCCAGCAGTCCTCGGGACAGGGGCACAGATACGCAGTATTTT. This chain joins TRBV6-6 and TRBJ2-3; 9 nucleotides line up with TRBD1. With V trimmed by 5 bases and J by 1 base, 4 bases remained unmatched. This CDR3 region has 15 residues. Germline V gives CDR1 MNHNY, CDR2 SVGAGI (reference sequence).

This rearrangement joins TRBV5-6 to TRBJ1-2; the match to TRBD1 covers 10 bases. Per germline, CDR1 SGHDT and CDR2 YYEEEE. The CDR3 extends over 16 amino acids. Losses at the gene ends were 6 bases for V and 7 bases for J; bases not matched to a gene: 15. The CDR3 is CASTHFSGTGVRGYTF. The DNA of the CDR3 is TGTGCCAGCACCCATTTTTCCGGGACAGGGGTCCGTGGCTACACCTTC.

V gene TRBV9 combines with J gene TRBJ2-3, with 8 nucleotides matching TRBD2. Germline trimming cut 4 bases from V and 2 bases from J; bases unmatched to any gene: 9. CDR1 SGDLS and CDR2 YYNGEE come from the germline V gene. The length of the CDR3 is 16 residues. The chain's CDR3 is CASSPRAGAITDTQYF. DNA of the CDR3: TGTGCCAGCAGCCCCCGAGCGGGGGCGATCACAGATACGCAGTATTTT.

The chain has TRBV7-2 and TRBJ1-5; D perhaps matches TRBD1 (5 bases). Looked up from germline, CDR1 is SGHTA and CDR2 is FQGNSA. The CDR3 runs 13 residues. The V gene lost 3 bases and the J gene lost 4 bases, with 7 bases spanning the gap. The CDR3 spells CASSLWGNQPQHF. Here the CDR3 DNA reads TGTGCCAGCAGCTTGTGGGGGAATCAGCCCCAGCATTTT.

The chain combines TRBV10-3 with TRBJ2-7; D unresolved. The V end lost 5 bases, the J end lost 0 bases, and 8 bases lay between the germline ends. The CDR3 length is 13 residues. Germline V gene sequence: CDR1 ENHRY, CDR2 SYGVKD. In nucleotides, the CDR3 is TGTGCCATCAGTTTAGGGATCTCCTACGAGCAGTACTTC. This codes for CAISLGISYEQYF.

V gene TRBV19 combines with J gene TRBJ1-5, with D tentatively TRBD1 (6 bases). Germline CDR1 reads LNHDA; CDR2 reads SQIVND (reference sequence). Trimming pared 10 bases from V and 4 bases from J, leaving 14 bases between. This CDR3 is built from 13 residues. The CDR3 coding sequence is TGTGCCACCGACTTTCAGGGGAATCAGCCCCAGCATTTT. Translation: CATDFQGNQPQHF.

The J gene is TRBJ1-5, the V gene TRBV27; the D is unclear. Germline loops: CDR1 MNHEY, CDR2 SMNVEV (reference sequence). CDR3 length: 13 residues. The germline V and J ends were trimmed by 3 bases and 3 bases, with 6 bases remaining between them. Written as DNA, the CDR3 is TGTGCCAGCAGTTTGGGCCCCAATCAGCCCCAGCATTTT. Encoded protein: CASSLGPNQPQHF.

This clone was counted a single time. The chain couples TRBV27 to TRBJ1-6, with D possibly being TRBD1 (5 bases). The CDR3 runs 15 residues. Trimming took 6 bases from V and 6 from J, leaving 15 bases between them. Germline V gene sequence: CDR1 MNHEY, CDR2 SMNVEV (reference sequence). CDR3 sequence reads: CASRGVSWANSPLHF. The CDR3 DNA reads TGTGCCAGCAGGGGGGTTTCATGGGCTAATTCACCCCTCCACTTT.

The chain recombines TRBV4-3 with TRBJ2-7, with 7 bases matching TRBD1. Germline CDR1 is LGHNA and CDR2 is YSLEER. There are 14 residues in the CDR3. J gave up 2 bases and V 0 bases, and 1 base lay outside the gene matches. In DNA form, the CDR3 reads TGCGCCAGCAGCCAAGAGACAGGGCCCTACGAGCAGTACTTC. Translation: CASSQETGPYEQYF.

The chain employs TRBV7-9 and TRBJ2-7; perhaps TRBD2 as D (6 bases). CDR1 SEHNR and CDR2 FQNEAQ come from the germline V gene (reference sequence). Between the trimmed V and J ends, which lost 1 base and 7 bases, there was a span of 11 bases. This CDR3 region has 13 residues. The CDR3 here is CASSLDGTLEQYF. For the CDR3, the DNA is TGTGCCAGCAGCTTAGACGGGACTCTAGAGCAGTACTTC.

Here the CDR3 DNA reads TGTGCCAGCAGCTTAGGAGGGGCGGATGGCTACACCTTC. This codes for CASSLGGADGYTF. This chain uses TRBV7-9 with TRBJ1-2; a possible D gene is TRBD1 (5 bases). CDR1 is SEHNR, CDR2 FQNEAQ, per germline (reference sequence). This CDR3 contains 13 residues. V lost 1 base, J lost 6 bases, and 9 bases lay in between.

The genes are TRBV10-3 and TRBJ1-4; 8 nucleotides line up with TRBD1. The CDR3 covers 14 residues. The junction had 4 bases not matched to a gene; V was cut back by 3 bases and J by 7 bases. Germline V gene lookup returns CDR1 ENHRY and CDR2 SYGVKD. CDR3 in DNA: TGTGCCATCAGTGATCCAGGGGGCCGTGAAAAACTGTTTTTT. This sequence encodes CAISDPGGREKLFF.